The 25 T cell receptor beta chains below were found in one sample sequenced in a study of spatial heterogeneity in lung cancer. Points from the study as a whole: One measure, the expanded intratumoral alpha and beta TCR count, tracked tumor mutation counts.

In TCRdb, the 5' RACE reads were re-called with MiXCR into one record per CDR3 protein. The table has 6,500 to 9,500 distinct CDR3 sequences, 4.5% to 6% seen once. Time point indicated: sample taken at primary tumor resection. These receptors have no identified antigens. This sample comprised lung tumor tissue, obtained at surgery. The receptors come from a male donor with early-stage non-small cell lung cancer.

This clonotype was observed at least ten times. J is TRBJ1-1 and V is TRBV5-6; D is unclear. Germline V CDR1 and CDR2: SGHDT, YYEEEE. CDR3 length: 13 amino acids. The germline V and J ends were trimmed by 4 bases and 1 base, with 8 bases remaining between them. The DNA of the CDR3 is TGTGCCAGCAGCACCGGACGGAACACTGAAGCTTTCTTT. This encodes CASSTGRNTEAFF.

This clonotype was seen more than once but under ten times. The chain has TRBV6-5 and TRBJ2-1, with D possibly TRBD2 on 6 matching bases. With 2 bases removed from V and 8 bases from J, the gap between germline ends came to 13 bases. Looked up from germline, CDR1 is MNHEY and CDR2 is SVGAGI. The CDR3 contains 14 residues. CDR3 nucleotide sequence: TGTGCCAGCAGTTACCTGACTAGTTTGCATGAGCAGTTCTTC. Protein product: CASSYLTSLHEQFF.

Ten or more counts support this clonotype. V and J are TRBV6-1 and TRBJ1-2, with D tentatively TRBD1 (6 bases). The CDR3 runs to 14 residues. Germline CDR1 and CDR2: MNHNS and SASEGT. V dropped 6 bases and J dropped 6 bases, with 17 bases sitting between them. The DNA for the CDR3 is TGTGCCAGCAGGTCTTCCGGGACAAATCATGGCTACACCTTC. This sequence encodes CASRSSGTNHGYTF.

This clonotype was recorded at least ten times. This rearrangement joins TRBV24-1 to TRBJ2-3; 9 bases are shared with TRBD2. This CDR3 has 14 amino acids. Germline V CDR1 and CDR2: KGHDR, SFDVKD. V was pared by 5 bases and J by 3 bases, with 2 bases of the junction left unmatched. CDR3: CATSGAGGTDTQYF. Written as DNA, the CDR3 is TGTGCCACCAGTGGGGCGGGGGGGACAGATACGCAGTATTTT.

This clonotype appeared many times. This chain connects TRBV4-2 to TRBJ1-4; D may be TRBD1 (6 bases). CDR3 length: 17 residues. V shed 4 bases and J shed 10 bases, with 25 bases lying between them. CDR1 and CDR2 from the germline V gene are LGHNA and YNFKEQ. CDR3 nucleotide sequence: TGTGCCAGCAGCCTCCAAAGCCGGGACACCCTGGGTGGAAAACTGTTTTTT. It specifies CASSLQSRDTLGGKLFF.

This clonotype showed up just a few times. Being one base from a much bigger clone, this may be a read error. CDR3 in DNA: TGTGCCGGCAGCCGGACAGGGGTCAATCAGCCCCAGCATTTT. It yields the protein CAGSRTGVNQPQHF. The chain carries TRBV6-1 and TRBJ1-5, with TRBD1 identical over 9 bases. The CDR3 contains 14 residues. Germline V gene sequence: CDR1 MNHNS, CDR2 SASEGT.

By share, this clonotype counts as medium-sized. The J gene is TRBJ2-7, the V gene TRBV2; D is unresolved. The CDR3 runs 11 residues. V lost 2 bases and J 3 bases, leaving 2 bases between the germline ends. Germline values: CDR1 SNHLY, CDR2 FYNNEI. The CDR3, as DNA: TGTGCCAGCAGTGAAATCTACGAGCAGTACTTC. Translating gives CASSEIYEQYF. The variable domain in full, completed from reference TRBV2 and TRBJ2-7, reads EPEVTQTPSHQVTQMGQEVILRCVPISNHLYFYWYRQILGQKVEFLVSFYNNEISEKSEIFDDQFSVERPDGSNFTLKIRSTKLEDSAMYFCASSEIYEQYFGPGTRLTVT.

This clonotype was seen repeatedly, ten times or more. The chain has TRBV6-4 and TRBJ2-3, with 7 bases lining up with TRBD1. This CDR3 comprises 13 residues. V lost 8 bases, J lost 2 bases, and 4 bases stayed unmatched. Per the germline V gene, CDR1 is MRHNA and CDR2 is SNTAGT. CDR3 in amino acids: CASPGQITDTQYF. CDR3 nucleotides: TGTGCCAGCCCGGGACAGATCACAGATACGCAGTATTTT.

In this sample, this clonotype turned up many times. V usage is TRBV5-1 and J usage is TRBJ2-1; TRBD1 aligns across 8 bases. The ends lost 4 bases at V and 9 bases at J; junction bases unmatched: 12. Germline V gene data show CDR1 as SGHRS and CDR2 as YFSETQ. CDR3 length: 15 amino acids. CDR3 protein: CASSPGQGGVGEQFF. The CDR3 nucleotides read TGCGCCAGCAGCCCCGGACAGGGAGGTGTCGGTGAGCAGTTCTTC.

This clonotype was detected many times. This chain joins TRBV5-1 and TRBJ2-5; the D gene is possibly TRBD1 (6 bases). CDR3 length: 17 amino acids. Deletions cut 0 bases from V and 0 bases from J, with 15 bases between. Per the germline V gene, CDR1 is SGHRS and CDR2 is YFSETQ. DNA for the CDR3: TGCGCCAGCAGCTTGGCCACTAATCGGGACAACCAAGAGACCCAGTACTTC. As protein: CASSLATNRDNQETQYF.

The chain is built from TRBV27 and TRBJ1-2, with a tentative D call TRBD1 (6 bases). The CDR3 runs 15 residues. Germline CDR1 reads MNHEY; CDR2 reads SMNVEV (reference sequence). The germline V and J ends were trimmed by 5 bases and 1 base, with 14 bases remaining between them. The CDR3 sequence: CASSPSGGHNYGYTF. The CDR3, as DNA: TGTGCCAGCAGTCCGTCTGGGGGACATAACTATGGCTACACCTTC.

Only one count was recorded for this clonotype. CDR3 coding DNA: TGTGCCACCAGCCTCGTCAGAGATACTGAAGCTTTCTTT. As protein: CATSLVRDTEAFF. The V and J genes are TRBV15 and TRBJ1-1; D gene uncertain. With 5 bases removed from V and 5 bases from J, the gap between germline ends came to 12 bases. The CDR3 contains 13 residues. In germline, CDR1 is LNHNV, CDR2 YYDKDF (reference sequence).

Many counts were recorded for this clonotype. The chain combines TRBV28 with TRBJ2-7; D uncertain. Trimming removed 3 bases at V and 2 bases at J, with 11 bases between. The CDR3 is made up of 14 amino acids. CDR1 MDHEN and CDR2 SYDVKM come from the germline V gene. This chain's CDR3 is CASSLGQSPYEQYF. Here the CDR3 DNA reads TGTGCCAGCAGTTTGGGTCAATCACCCTACGAGCAGTACTTC. Complete variable domain (other parts from reference TRBV28 and TRBJ2-7): DVKVTQSSRYLVKRTGEKVFLECVQDMDHENMFWYRQDPGLGLRLIYFSYDVKMKEKGDIPEGYSVSREKKERFSLILESASTNQTSMYLCASSLGQSPYEQYFGPGTRLTVT.

Many counts were recorded for this clonotype. CDR3 nucleotide sequence: TGTGCCAGCAGTTACTCCGGCCTAAGGGACTATGGCTACACCTTC. Amino acids: CASSYSGLRDYGYTF. V is TRBV6-2 or TRBV6-3 and J is TRBJ1-2, with D uncertain. Looked up from germline, CDR1 is MNHEY and CDR2 is SVGEGT. This CDR3 comprises 15 residues. V was shortened by 0 bases and J by 3 bases, with 11 bases between the two germline ends.

The sample holds many counts of this clonotype. The CDR3 DNA sequence: TGCAGTGCTCCGGCCCTAGCGGGAGGGCCCGTAGATACGCAGTATTTT. The encoded protein is CSAPALAGGPVDTQYF. The chain is built from TRBV20-1 and TRBJ2-3; 12 bases fit TRBD2. After removal of 5 bases from V and 5 bases from J, the junction contained 11 bases not matched to a gene. CDR3 length equals 16 residues. CDR1 is DFQATT and CDR2 is SNEGSKA in the germline V gene (reference sequence).

There are many counts of this clonotype. The CDR3 here is CASSLEVARNGYTF. Written as DNA, the CDR3 is TGCGCCAGCAGCTTGGAGGTGGCAAGGAATGGCTACACCTTC. V usage is TRBV5-1 and J usage is TRBJ1-2, with D uncertain. Trimming pared 0 bases from V and 6 bases from J, leaving 12 bases between. The CDR3 has 14 residues. CDR1 and CDR2 from the germline V gene are SGHRS and YFSETQ. Full variable domain (rest looked up from reference TRBV5-1 and TRBJ1-2): KAGVTQTPRYLIKTRGQQVTLSCSPISGHRSVSWYQQTPGQGLQFLFEYFSETQRNKGNFPGRFSGRQFSNSRSEMNVSTLELGDSALYLCASSLEVARNGYTFGSGTRLTVV.

This clonotype is classed as medium-sized. Written as DNA, the CDR3 is TGTGCCAGCAGCTTAGCAGGGAGTTACTACGAGCAGTACTTC. It specifies CASSLAGSYYEQYF. The V gene is TRBV7-2, the J gene TRBJ2-7; TRBD2 might be the D (5 bases). The CDR3 is 14 residues long. Germline V gives CDR1 SGHTA, CDR2 FQGNSA. V lost 0 bases and J lost 3, with 9 bases in between. Looking up the rest from reference TRBV7-2 and TRBJ2-7 gives the full variable domain: GAGVSQSPSNKVTEKGKDVELRCDPISGHTALYWYRQSLGQGLEFLIYFQGNSAPDKSGLPSDRFSAERTGGSVSTLTIQRTQQEDSAVYLCASSLAGSYYEQYFGPGTRLTVT.

By frequency in the sample, this clonotype is medium-sized (0.01 to 0.1%). The V and J genes are TRBV2 and TRBJ1-5, with a tentative D call TRBD1 (5 bases). Trimming left V 2 bases short and J 4 bases short, with 9 bases between. This CDR3 region has 14 residues. Germline V gene data show CDR1 as SNHLY and CDR2 as FYNNEI. CDR3 residues: CASSERTPNQPQHF. The CDR3 DNA is TGTGCCAGCAGTGAACGGACACCTAATCAGCCCCAGCATTTT. The entire variable domain, with the rest obtained from reference TRBV2 and TRBJ1-5, is as follows: EPEVTQTPSHQVTQMGQEVILRCVPISNHLYFYWYRQILGQKVEFLVSFYNNEISEKSEIFDDQFSVERPDGSNFTLKIRSTKLEDSAMYFCASSERTPNQPQHFGDGTRLSIL.

This clonotype has just a few counts. An end of the junction does not agree with germline; a read error may underlie this. The chain carries TRBV29-1 and TRBJ1-1; unclear D gene. The CDR3 sequence is 11 residues long. Germline V gene sequence: CDR1 SQVTM, CDR2 ANQGSEA. CDR3 sequence: CSVEQNIEAFF. The DNA of the CDR3 is TGCAGCGTTGAGCAAAACATTGAAGCTTTCTTT.

Ten or more counts support this clonotype. V is TRBV7-8 and J is TRBJ2-1; weak D call: TRBD2 (6 bases). Between the trimmed V and J ends, which lost 2 bases and 6 bases, there was a span of 14 bases. Germline values: CDR1 SGHVS, CDR2 FQNEAQ. The CDR3 length is 15 residues. The CDR3 DNA sequence: TGTGCCAGCAGCTTAATAGGCCCTAGCGCCAATGAGCAGTTCTTC. Amino acids: CASSLIGPSANEQFF.

There are a few counts of this clonotype. The rearrangement links TRBV2 to TRBJ1-5; D is undetermined. The ends were cut back, 3 bases at V and 7 bases at J, with 13 bases in the middle. The germline V gene has CDR1 SNHLY and CDR2 FYNNEI. The CDR3 is 14 amino acids. CDR3 residues: CASSEDGVWQPQHF. Here the CDR3 DNA reads TGTGCCAGCAGTGAGGATGGGGTGTGGCAGCCCCAGCATTTT.

This clonotype is labeled as medium-sized. The chain combines TRBV29-1 with TRBJ1-1, with D hard to call. The V end lost 3 bases, the J end lost 1 base, and 9 bases lay between the germline ends. Germline values: CDR1 SQVTM, CDR2 ANQGSEA. The CDR3 runs to 13 residues. The CDR3 DNA follows: TGCAGCGTTGATGAGGGAGGGAACACTGAAGCTTTCTTT. Protein: CSVDEGGNTEAFF.

This clonotype was counted at least ten times. The chain joins TRBV27 to TRBJ1-6; D not certain. The CDR3 length is 13 residues. Per germline, CDR1 MNHEY and CDR2 SMNVEV (reference sequence). V lost 5 bases and J lost 4, with 6 bases in between. The CDR3 reads CASSALYNSPLHF. CDR3 in DNA: TGTGCCAGCAGTGCCCTTTATAATTCACCCCTCCACTTT.

By sample share, this clonotype is medium-sized. The chain is built from TRBV28 and TRBJ2-3; 7 nucleotides align to TRBD2. Germline CDR1 is MDHEN and CDR2 is SYDVKM. The CDR3 sequence is 14 residues long. V shed 3 bases and J 1 base; nucleotides not matched to a gene: 1. CDR3 sequence: CASSFLAGTDTQYF. In nucleotides, the CDR3 is TGTGCCAGCAGTTTCCTAGCGGGCACAGATACGCAGTATTTT.

This clonotype was detected ten times or more. The chain couples TRBV18 to TRBJ1-6; D gene unclear. Germline CDR1 and CDR2: KGHSH and LQKENI. The V gene lost 2 bases and the J gene lost 10 bases, with 18 bases spanning the gap. The CDR3 spans 16 residues. The CDR3 loop is CASSPSRGRAGSPLHF. As DNA, the CDR3 is TGTGCCAGCTCACCATCGCGAGGGCGGGCCGGGTCACCCCTCCACTTT.